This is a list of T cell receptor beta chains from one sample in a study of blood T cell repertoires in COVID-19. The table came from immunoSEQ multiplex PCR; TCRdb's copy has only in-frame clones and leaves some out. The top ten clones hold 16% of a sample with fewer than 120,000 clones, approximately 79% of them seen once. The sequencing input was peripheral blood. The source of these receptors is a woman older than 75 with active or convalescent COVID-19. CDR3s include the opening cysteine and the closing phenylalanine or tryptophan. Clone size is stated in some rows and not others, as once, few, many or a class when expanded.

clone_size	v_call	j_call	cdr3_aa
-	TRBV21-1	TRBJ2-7	CASSKWRGEYEQYF
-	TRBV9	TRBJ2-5	CASSVGTSSGETQYF
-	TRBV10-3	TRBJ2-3	CAIRRGIADTQYF
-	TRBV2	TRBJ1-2	CASSEYRMSNMYGYTF
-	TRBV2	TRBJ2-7	CASSEQGWSYEQYF
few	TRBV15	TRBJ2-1	CATSWGTSGRHEQFF
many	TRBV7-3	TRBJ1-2	CASSSAQGAFPYGYTF
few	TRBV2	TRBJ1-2	CASRDTGGGYGYTF
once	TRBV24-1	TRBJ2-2	CAKEREATGELFF
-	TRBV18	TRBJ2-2	CASSPRVAVGSSGELFF
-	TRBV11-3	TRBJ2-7	CASSSRTGAGEQYF
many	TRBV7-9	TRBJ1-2	CASSRDIGGYTF
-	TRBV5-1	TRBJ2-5	CASSSLLGQETQYF
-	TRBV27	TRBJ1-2	CASRSWRLNGYTF
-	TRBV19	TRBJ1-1	CASSTRQGWTEAFF
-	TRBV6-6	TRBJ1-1	CASSRRLTGTADTEAFF
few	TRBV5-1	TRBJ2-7	CASSWDRGGEQYF
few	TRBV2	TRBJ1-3	CASIPEMGNTIYF
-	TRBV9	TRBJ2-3	CASSDSPSLAYTDTQYF
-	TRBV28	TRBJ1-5	CASSLLVERQPQHF
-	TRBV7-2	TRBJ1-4	CASSLGGGEEKLFF
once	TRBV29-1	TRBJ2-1	CSGQGMSYNEQFF
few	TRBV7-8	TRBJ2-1	CASSSVGLAGVNEQFF
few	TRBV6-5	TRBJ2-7	CASTDSMEGFYEQYF
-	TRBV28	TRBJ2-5	CASTSSDSLGVMETQYF
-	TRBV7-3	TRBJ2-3	CASSSPLAGVDDTQYF
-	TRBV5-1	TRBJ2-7	CASSPGRWRADEQYF
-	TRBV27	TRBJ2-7	CASTLRAGTTYEQYF
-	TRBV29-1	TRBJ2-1	CSVVGLRTSGDNEQFF
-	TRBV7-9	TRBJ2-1	CASSLQGHSYNEQFF
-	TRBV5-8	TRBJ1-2	CASSLAGGTLSYTF
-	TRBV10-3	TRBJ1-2	CAIREQGTGGYTF
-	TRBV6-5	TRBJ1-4	CASSSTGHNEKLFF
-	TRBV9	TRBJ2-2	CASSVYSGRVNTGELFF
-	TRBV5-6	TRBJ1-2	CASSSSFRTAAIYGYTF
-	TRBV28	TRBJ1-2	CASSSPGQGFHYGYTF
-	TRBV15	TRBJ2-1	CATRKIRTSGKDEQFF
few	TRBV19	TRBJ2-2	CASRPTSGRRKTGELFF
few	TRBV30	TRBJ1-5	CAWSRTGGGPQHF
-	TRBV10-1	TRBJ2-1	CASSPGQGYNEQFF
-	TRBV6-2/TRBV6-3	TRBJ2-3	CASSYVWGQTDTQYF
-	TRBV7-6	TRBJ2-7	CASSAGVAGGPGDEQYF
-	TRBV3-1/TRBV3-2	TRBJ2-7	CASSQGPGHGLYEQYF
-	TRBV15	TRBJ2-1	CATSTTSGRAYEQFF
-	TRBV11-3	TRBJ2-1	CASSLGSGSYNEQFF
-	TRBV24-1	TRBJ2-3	CASAGSGDTQYF
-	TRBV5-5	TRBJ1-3	CASSLEGQDGNTIYF
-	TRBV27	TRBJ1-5	CASSLWQGSQPQHF
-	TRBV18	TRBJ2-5	CASSPGTEETQYF
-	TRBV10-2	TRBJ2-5	CASSAREETQYF